This T cell receptor beta chain originates from a study of T cells in localized non-small cell lung cancer. The study, taken as a whole, reports: Highest T cell clonality was seen in uninvolved adjacent lung, surpassing that measured in tumor.

This CDR3 contains 13 residues. Germline V gene data show CDR1 as SNHLY and CDR2 as FYNNEI. With 7 bases removed from V and 5 bases from J, the gap between germline ends came to 14 bases. This table comes from immunoSEQ multiplex PCR, and its TCRdb copy is limited to in-frame clones, with some not included. The sample contains fewer than 25,000 clones, about 90% of which appear only once. Worth noting for this clone: Its cognate antigen is unknown.

The chain has TRBV2 and TRBJ2-5, with D possibly called TRBD1 or TRBD2 (6 bases each). The sequenced sample was peripheral blood, obtained before any cancer treatment. The source is a woman between 35 and 70 years old with stage I lung adenocarcinoma. DNA for the CDR3: TGTGCCAGCATGCCGGGGGCGGAGGAGACCCAGTACTTC. It yields the protein CASMPGAEETQYF.